Below, 11 T cell receptor beta chains from the same sample are listed, as sequenced in a study of follicular helper T cells after annual influenza vaccination. Time point indicated: 2014-2015 season, pre-vaccination. TCRdb keeps only in-frame clones here, not all; method: immunoSEQ multiplex PCR. The table has approximately 12,000 clones, under 80% seen once. The specimen comprised CXCR5- memory CD4+ T cells sorted from blood, sampled on the day of influenza vaccination. The receptors originated from an adult who received the influenza vaccine.

This clone was seen a few times. V gene TRBV27 combines with J gene TRBJ1-1, with D possibly TRBD1 on 5 matching bases. This CDR3 spans 15 amino acids. Germline CDR1 MNHEY, CDR2 SMNVEV (reference sequence). Between the trimmed V and J ends, which lost 1 base and 1 base, there was a span of 10 bases. CDR3 loop: CASSLFRGPNTEAFF. The CDR3 coding sequence is TGTGCCAGCAGTTTATTTCGGGGACCGAACACTGAAGCTTTCTTT.

The chain recombines TRBV7-2 with TRBJ2-2; 9 bases agree with TRBD1. Germline CDR1 is SGHTA and CDR2 is FQGNSA. V gave up 4 bases and J gave up 7 bases; unmatched junction bases: 4. The CDR3 has 14 amino acids. CDR3: CASSSGQGNGELFF. DNA for the CDR3: TGTGCCAGCAGCTCGGGACAGGGCAACGGGGAGCTGTTTTTT.

The chain recombines TRBV2 with TRBJ2-1; D possibly uses TRBD1 or TRBD2 (6 bases each). CDR1 SNHLY and CDR2 FYNNEI come from the germline V gene. The CDR3 has 14 residues. Trimming shortened V by 3 bases and J by 12 bases, and 18 bases separated the two germline ends. CDR3 sequence (DNA): TGTGCCAGCAGTGAGTCTATTGGGGGGCAGGGGCAGTTCTTC. Its protein product is CASSESIGGQGQFF.

The rearrangement links TRBV5-6 to TRBJ2-5; 7 nucleotides align to TRBD1. CDR1 and CDR2 (germline): SGHDT, YYEEEE. The ends lost 7 bases at V and 5 bases at J; junction bases unmatched: 14. CDR3 size: 15 residues. DNA for the CDR3: TGTGCCAGCGGGAAAGACAGGGATAGGTTTGAGACCCAGTACTTC. Amino acids: CASGKDRDRFETQYF. Filled out from reference TRBV5-6 and TRBJ2-5, the complete variable domain reads DAGVTQSPTHLIKTRGQQVTLRCSPKSGHDTVSWYQQALGQGPQFIFQYYEEEERQRGNFPDRFSGHQFPNYSSELNVNALLLGDSALYLCASGKDRDRFETQYFGPGTRLLVL.

This rearrangement joins TRBV5-6 to TRBJ1-2; a weak D match, TRBD1 (6 bases). This CDR3 has 14 residues. Per the germline V gene, CDR1 is SGHDT and CDR2 is YYEEEE. V shed 1 base and J shed 5 bases, with 12 bases lying between them. DNA for the CDR3: TGTGCCAGCAGCTTGAGGGGGGGAGCTTATGGCTACACCTTC. As protein: CASSLRGGAYGYTF.

The chain joins TRBV4-3 to TRBJ2-5; D gene unclear. The CDR3 extends over 17 amino acids. Trimming stripped 1 base from V and 1 base from J, with 16 bases between. Germline CDR1 reads LGHNA; CDR2 reads YSLEER. The CDR3 bases are TGCGCCAGCAGCCAAGCCCCTATAGGAAGTCTCCAAGAGACCCAGTACTTC. The encoded protein is CASSQAPIGSLQETQYF.

The rearrangement joins TRBV4-1 to TRBJ2-7; D not certain. Germline values: CDR1 MGHRA, CDR2 YSYEKL. The CDR3 has 14 residues. V was clipped by 0 bases and J by 3 bases, with 9 bases between them. The CDR3 reads CASSQDGLIYEQYF. The CDR3 DNA sequence: TGCGCCAGCAGCCAAGACGGCCTCATCTACGAGCAGTACTTC.

The V call is TRBV7-2, the J call TRBJ1-2; the D is unclear. There are 16 residues in the CDR3. Trimming cost V 10 bases and J 0 bases, with 21 bases left between them. Looked up from germline, CDR1 is SGHTA and CDR2 is FQGNSA. CDR3 bases: TGTGCCACCCAGCCCGGCCGCCAGTTAGCTAACTATGGCTACACCTTC. Its protein product is CATQPGRQLANYGYTF.

The J gene is TRBJ2-1, the V gene TRBV5-8; 8 positions agree with TRBD2. J lost 6 bases, V lost 0 bases, and 2 bases had no gene match. Germline lookup yields CDR1 SGHTS and CDR2 YDEGEE. CDR3 size: 14 residues. CDR3 sequence: CASSLGLALNEQFF. DNA for the CDR3: TGTGCCAGCAGCTTGGGACTAGCGCTCAATGAGCAGTTCTTC.

The chain recombines TRBV6-1 with TRBJ1-2; D is perhaps TRBD1 (5 bases). CDR1 and CDR2 from the germline V gene are MNHNS and SASEGT. The V end lost 6 bases, the J end lost 2 bases, and 13 bases lay between the germline ends. The CDR3 consists of 14 residues. The CDR3 DNA follows: TGTGCCAGCAGCCCCGGTTCAGGGAACTATGGCTACACCTTC. As protein: CASSPGSGNYGYTF.

For the CDR3, the DNA is TGCAGTGCCCCCGTCGGGACCCAGTACTTC. This encodes CSAPVGTQYF. This chain links TRBV20-1 with TRBJ2-5; D ambiguous. Looked up from germline, CDR1 is DFQATT and CDR2 is SNEGSKA (reference sequence). This CDR3 region has 10 residues. V gave up 6 bases and J gave up 7 bases, with 9 bases separating them.